These 30 T cell receptor beta chains came from one sample sequenced in a study of shared clonotypes between healthy human individuals. Clones were sequenced by immunoSEQ multiplex PCR, and TCRdb holds only the in-frame ones, with some missing. In the table there are more than 400,000 clones, around 95% of which are singletons. The source material was naive CD4+ T cells sorted from blood. Subset denoted: CD45RA+ positively selected. Every receptor here comes from a woman in her 30s in good health.

This clone appeared a single time. The chain carries TRBV12-5 and TRBJ2-5; 14 bases fit TRBD2. The CDR3 consists of 15 residues. Germline V gene sequence: CDR1 LGHNT, CDR2 FRNRAP. Germline trimming cut 6 bases from V and 5 bases from J; bases unmatched to any gene: 5. The CDR3 DNA follows: TGTGCTAGTGGCTCGGGACTAGCGGGAGTTGAGACCCAGTACTTC. Translating it yields CASGSGLAGVETQYF. The full variable domain, in which reference TRBV12-5 and TRBJ2-5 provide the parts outside the CDR3, is DARVTQTPRHKVTEMGQEVTMRCQPILGHNTVFWYRQTMMQGLELLAYFRNRAPLDDSGMPKDRFSAEMPDATLATLKIQPSEPRDSAVYFCASGSGLAGVETQYFGPGTRLLVL.

The chain is built from TRBV11-2 and TRBJ2-3; D gene ambiguous. Trimming took off 5 bases at V and 2 bases at J, with 11 bases between the two ends. The CDR3 totals 14 residues. The germline V gene encodes CDR1 SGHAT and CDR2 FQNNGV. The CDR3 loop is CASSLQVATDTQYF. For the CDR3, the DNA is TGTGCCAGCAGCCTCCAGGTCGCCACAGATACGCAGTATTTT.

The chain recombines TRBV2 with TRBJ2-3; TRBD2 aligns across 11 bases. Germline V gene sequence: CDR1 SNHLY, CDR2 FYNNEI. V was clipped by 10 bases and J by 6 bases; unmatched bases: 12. The CDR3 loop spans 15 amino acids. Written as DNA, the CDR3 is TGTGCCACCCAAAGACTAGCGGGATGGGGGGATACGCAGTATTTT. It encodes CATQRLAGWGDTQYF.

J is TRBJ1-3 and V is TRBV4-1; D remains ambiguous. The V gene lost 0 bases and the J gene lost 2 bases, with 11 bases spanning the gap. The germline V gene has CDR1 MGHRA and CDR2 YSYEKL. The CDR3 has 16 amino acids. CDR3 region: CASSQDPGGAGNTIYF. CDR3 DNA sequence: TGCGCCAGCAGCCAAGATCCAGGTGGGGCTGGAAACACCATATATTTT.

The chain couples TRBV10-2 to TRBJ1-1, with TRBD1 as a possible D gene (5 bases). Germline V CDR1 and CDR2: WSHSY, SAAADI. This CDR3 is 13 amino acids long. V lost 6 bases, J lost 4 bases, and 12 bases lay in between. This CDR3 reads CASRGRAVTEAFF. CDR3 DNA sequence: TGCGCCAGCAGGGGCAGGGCGGTCACTGAAGCTTTCTTT.

This rearrangement joins TRBV5-4 to TRBJ2-7; a weak D match, TRBD2 (5 bases). The CDR3 has 14 amino acids. Germline V lookup: CDR1 SGHNT, CDR2 YYREEE (reference sequence). V lost 3 bases and J lost 3, with 13 bases in between. CDR3 sequence: CASSSSGEFYEQYF. The CDR3 DNA follows: TGTGCCAGCAGCTCGAGCGGAGAATTCTACGAGCAGTACTTC.

The chain carries TRBV7-9 and TRBJ2-3; no clear D. The CDR3 spans 16 residues. Germline values: CDR1 SEHNR, CDR2 FQNEAQ (reference sequence). V shed 5 bases and J shed 6 bases, with 21 bases lying between them. The CDR3 sequence: CASSARAIAKGDTQYF. CDR3 in DNA: TGTGCCAGCAGCGCCCGGGCCATAGCAAAAGGGGATACGCAGTATTTT.

The V gene is TRBV29-1, the J gene TRBJ2-5, with TRBD2 matching 9 bases. The last part of the DNA fits TRBJ2-7 better; the J call may be wrong. Germline CDR1 and CDR2: SQVTM and ANQGSEA. CDR3 length: 13 amino acids. CDR3 DNA sequence: TGCAGCGTCCTTAGCGGGGGAGCCTACGAGCAGTACTTC. Protein: CSVLSGGAYEQYF.

The J gene is TRBJ2-3, the V gene TRBV18; 7 bases match TRBD2. There are 16 residues in the CDR3. The V gene's germline CDR1 is KGHSH and CDR2 LQKENI. V shed 0 bases, J shed 1 base, and the junction held 4 bases outside the gene matches. The DNA for the CDR3 is TGTGCCAGCTCACCACCGACTAGCCAGGGCACAGATACGCAGTATTTT. Amino acid sequence: CASSPPTSQGTDTQYF.

The rearrangement links TRBV7-3 to TRBJ2-3, with D possibly matching TRBD1 (6 bases). V lost 4 bases to trimming and J lost 6 bases, with 14 bases between them. Germline assignment: CDR1 SGHTA and CDR2 FQGTGA. The CDR3 totals 14 residues. The CDR3 DNA is TGTGCCAGCAGCTACCGACAGGCAGCCGATACGCAGTATTTT. Its protein product is CASSYRQAADTQYF. Full variable domain (missing parts from reference TRBV7-3 and TRBJ2-3): GAGVSQTPSNKVTEKGKYVELRCDPISGHTALYWYRQSLGQGPEFLIYFQGTGAADDSGLPNDRFFAVRPEGSVSTLKIQRTERGDSAVYLCASSYRQAADTQYFGPGTRLTVL.

J is TRBJ2-7 and V is TRBV2; 10 nucleotides agree with TRBD1. Germline lookup yields CDR1 SNHLY and CDR2 FYNNEI. The length of the CDR3 is 14 residues. The V gene end was trimmed by 4 bases and the J gene end by 5 bases; junction bases not matched to a gene: 5. The CDR3 sequence: CASSVGQGIHEQYF. The CDR3 DNA sequence: TGTGCCAGCAGTGTGGGACAGGGGATCCACGAGCAGTACTTC.

The chain couples TRBV28 to TRBJ2-1; 11 bases are shared with TRBD2. This CDR3 region has 14 residues. The germline CDR1 and CDR2 sequences are MDHEN and SYDVKM. V was clipped by 9 bases and J by 4 bases; unmatched bases: 5. CDR3 nucleotides: TGTGCCAGTCGGACTAGCGGGCAATACAATGAGCAGTTCTTC. The encoded protein is CASRTSGQYNEQFF. Combining the CDR3 with reference TRBV28 and TRBJ2-1 gives the whole variable domain DVKVTQSSRYLVKRTGEKVFLECVQDMDHENMFWYRQDPGLGLRLIYFSYDVKMKEKGDIPEGYSVSREKKERFSLILESASTNQTSMYLCASRTSGQYNEQFFGPGTRLTVL.

The V gene is TRBV27, the J gene TRBJ2-7; unclear D gene. CDR1 and CDR2 from the germline V gene are MNHEY and SMNVEV (reference sequence). The CDR3 is made up of 11 amino acids. The V and J ends lost 6 bases and 5 bases respectively, with 8 bases between them. The DNA of the CDR3 is TGTGCCAGCAGGGTTAACGACGAGCAGTACTTC. The encoded protein is CASRVNDEQYF.

The chain combines TRBV28 with TRBJ1-1; 10 bases line up with TRBD1. The CDR3 covers 14 residues. V lost 4 bases, J lost 5 bases, and 4 bases stayed unmatched. Germline V gene sequence: CDR1 MDHEN, CDR2 SYDVKM. CDR3 amino acids: CASSSGQGNTEAFF. DNA of the CDR3: TGTGCCAGCAGTTCGGGACAGGGGAATACTGAAGCTTTCTTT.

The chain links TRBV19 to TRBJ2-1, with 11 bases matching TRBD2. CDR3 size: 15 residues. Germline CDR1 LNHDA, CDR2 SQIVND (reference sequence). Unmatched junction bases numbered 3, after V lost 6 bases and J lost 2 bases. CDR3 sequence (DNA): TGTGCCAGTAGGGTAGCGGGGGGGACCTACAATGAGCAGTTCTTC. As protein: CASRVAGGTYNEQFF.

The rearrangement uses TRBV6-1 and TRBJ1-2; no clear D. From germline, CDR1 is MNHNS and CDR2 SASEGT. This CDR3 contains 14 residues. Trimming took off 1 base at V and 6 bases at J, with 12 bases between the two ends. CDR3 bases: TGTGCCAGCAGTGAAGATCAAGGGTGGAATGGCTACACCTTC. It encodes CASSEDQGWNGYTF.

The J gene is TRBJ1-5, the V gene TRBV5-5; D is uncertain. This CDR3 comprises 14 residues. The V and J ends lost 0 bases and 1 base respectively, with 5 bases between them. Germline lookup yields CDR1 SGHKS and CDR2 YYEKEE (reference sequence). The CDR3 protein is CASSLAISNQPQHF. The CDR3 DNA reads as TGTGCCAGCAGCTTGGCGATAAGCAATCAGCCCCAGCATTTT.

The rearrangement uses TRBV20-1 and TRBJ2-5; unclear D gene. The DNA end favors TRBJ2-7, so the J call may be wrong. The CDR3 totals 11 residues. Germline lookup yields CDR1 DFQATT and CDR2 SNEGSKA (reference sequence). The CDR3 DNA reads as TGCAGTGCTAGAGTGGTTTACGAGCAGTACTTC. As protein: CSARVVYEQYF.

The chain uses TRBV7-2 and TRBJ2-2, with TRBD2 matching 7 bases. Losses at the gene ends were 5 bases for V and 7 bases for J; bases not matched to a gene: 22. Per germline, CDR1 SGHTA and CDR2 FQGNSA. This CDR3 is built from 19 residues. In DNA, the CDR3 is TGTGCCAGCAGCCTCTCACTGACCTCGGGGAGGGCCGTTATCGGGGAGCTGTTTTTT. This translates into CASSLSLTSGRAVIGELFF.

This clone was found once. This rearrangement joins TRBV4-1 to TRBJ2-1; 7 bases agree with TRBD2. CDR3 size: 16 residues. Germline V lookup: CDR1 MGHRA, CDR2 YSYEKL. V was pared by 2 bases and J by 1 base, with 5 bases of the junction left unmatched. The CDR3 coding sequence is TGCGCCAGCAGCCAACACCCGGGGGGATCCTACAATGAGCAGTTCTTC. This encodes CASSQHPGGSYNEQFF.

The chain combines TRBV18 with TRBJ2-7; 7 nucleotides align to TRBD2. The CDR3 runs 15 residues. Unmatched junction bases numbered 9, after V lost 0 bases and J lost 7 bases. From germline, CDR1 is KGHSH and CDR2 LQKENI. For the CDR3, the DNA is TGTGCCAGCTCACCACCGGGCGGGAGCTTGGGGGAGCAGTACTTC. This sequence encodes CASSPPGGSLGEQYF.

The chain is built from TRBV28 and TRBJ1-5; perhaps TRBD1 as D (6 bases). The V end lost 3 bases, the J end lost 6 bases, and 21 bases lay between the germline ends. The CDR3 runs to 17 residues. The germline V gene has CDR1 MDHEN and CDR2 SYDVKM. CDR3 sequence: CASSFPRRGQQGQPQHF. The CDR3 coding sequence is TGTGCCAGCAGTTTCCCCCGCCGCGGACAGCAAGGTCAGCCCCAGCATTTT.

CDR3 DNA: TGTGCCAGCAGCCATCTCGGGACAGCCTACGAGCAGTACTTC. Protein product: CASSHLGTAYEQYF. The chain employs TRBV7-9 and TRBJ2-7, with 7 nucleotides matching TRBD1. Germline values: CDR1 SEHNR, CDR2 FQNEAQ (reference sequence). The CDR3 length is 14 residues. Germline trimming cut 5 bases from V and 2 bases from J; bases unmatched to any gene: 6. Together with reference TRBV7-9 and TRBJ2-7, the CDR3 gives the full variable domain: DTGVSQNPRHKITKRGQNVTFRCDPISEHNRLYWYRQTLGQGPEFLTYFQNEAQLEKSRLLSDRFSAERPKGSFSTLEIQRTEQGDSAMYLCASSHLGTAYEQYFGPGTRLTVT.

This chain links TRBV4-1 with TRBJ2-1; 8 nucleotides align to TRBD2. Trimming removed 3 bases from V and 8 bases from J; junction bases left unmatched: 9. This CDR3 region has 15 residues. Germline V gene sequence: CDR1 MGHRA, CDR2 YSYEKL. Written as DNA, the CDR3 is TGCGCCAGCAGCCATATCGGGGGGGGCCGGGATGAGCAGTTCTTC. Protein sequence: CASSHIGGGRDEQFF.

The chain combines TRBV5-4 with TRBJ2-2; perhaps TRBD2 as D (6 bases). The V end was cut by 4 bases, the J end by 0 bases, with 22 bases between. The CDR3 runs 19 residues. Germline values: CDR1 SGHNT, CDR2 YYREEE (reference sequence). The CDR3 sequence is CASSPRSIILAPNTGELFF. The CDR3 nucleotides read TGTGCCAGCAGCCCCCGATCGATCATTCTAGCGCCGAACACCGGGGAGCTGTTTTTT.

This clone showed up just once. This chain uses TRBV18 with TRBJ2-7; 13 bases fit TRBD2. The CDR3 consists of 15 residues. Per the germline V gene, CDR1 is KGHSH and CDR2 is LQKENI. With 8 bases clipped from V and 3 bases from J, the junction kept 7 bases outside the gene matches. The CDR3 DNA follows: TGTGCCAGCCATGGGACTAGCGGGATGGTCTACGAGCAGTACTTC. Protein product: CASHGTSGMVYEQYF.

This clone has just one count. This chain links TRBV28 with TRBJ2-3, with D possibly TRBD1 on 6 matching bases. CDR1 is MDHEN, CDR2 SYDVKM, per germline. CDR3 length: 14 residues. V dropped 5 bases and J dropped 2 bases, with 11 bases sitting between them. CDR3 amino acids: CASSLGQNTDTQYF. The CDR3 DNA sequence: TGTGCCAGCAGTCTCGGACAGAACACAGATACGCAGTATTTT.

The chain is built from TRBV5-1 and TRBJ2-2; TRBD2 might be the D (6 bases). CDR3 length: 16 amino acids. The V end lost 1 base, the J end lost 0 bases, and 10 bases lay between the germline ends. The germline V gene encodes CDR1 SGHRS and CDR2 YFSETQ. CDR3 DNA sequence: TGCGCCAGCAGCTTGATTGCGGGATCGAACACCGGGGAGCTGTTTTTT. This gives the protein CASSLIAGSNTGELFF.

The chain combines TRBV5-1 with TRBJ2-5; D possibly corresponds to TRBD2 (6 bases). CDR1 is SGHRS and CDR2 is YFSETQ in the germline V gene. The CDR3 is made up of 15 amino acids. Trimming took off 1 base at V and 4 bases at J, with 14 bases between the two ends. CDR3 in amino acids: CASSLSGLGGETQYF. The DNA of the CDR3 is TGCGCCAGCAGCTTGTCGGGACTCGGGGGAGAGACCCAGTACTTC.

This rearrangement joins TRBV2 to TRBJ2-4; D possibly uses TRBD1 or TRBD2 (5 bases each). Trimming cost V 7 bases and J 5 bases, with 15 bases left between them. There are 14 residues in the CDR3. CDR1 is SNHLY and CDR2 is FYNNEI in the germline V gene. The CDR3 sequence is CASNPEGDQNIQYF. The CDR3, as DNA: TGTGCCAGCAATCCTGAAGGGGACCAAAACATTCAGTACTTC.